One and the same sample provided the 22 T cell receptor beta chains below, sequenced in a study of T-cell reconstitution after alpha-beta-depleted transplantation in children. Library preparation (for TCRbeta) was performed with unique molecular identifiers. Using its own MiXCR run on the PCR reads, TCRdb lists one record per CDR3 protein. The sample holds approximately 190,000 distinct CDR3 sequences; roughly 8.1% are singletons and the top ten take 35%. Specimen: PBMCs, mostly from graft donor cells, collected 360 days after TCRalphabeta/CD19-depleted stem cell transplant. These receptors came from a male patient aged 2 to 9 who had a stem cell transplant for acute myeloid leukemia, so the T cells may come from the graft donor.

This clonotype occurred many times. The V and J genes are TRBV11-2 and TRBJ2-5; possible D gene TRBD1, 5 bases. V lost 3 bases, J lost 5 bases, and 19 bases lay in between. CDR3 length equals 16 residues. Germline V gene data show CDR1 as SGHAT and CDR2 as FQNNGV. CDR3 bases: TGTGCCAGCAGCTTTAAATCATCAGGGTTTGGGGAGACCCAGTACTTC. It yields the protein CASSFKSSGFGETQYF. The complete variable domain, with remaining parts taken from reference TRBV11-2 and TRBJ2-5, reads EAGVAQSPRYKIIEKRQSVAFWCNPISGHATLYWYQQILGQGPKLLIQFQNNGVVDDSQLPKDRFSAERLKGVDSTLKIQPAKLEDSAVYLCASSFKSSGFGETQYFGPGTRLLVL.

The chain couples TRBV5-1 to TRBJ2-7, with TRBD2 matching 8 bases. This CDR3 has 16 amino acids. CDR1 SGHRS and CDR2 YFSETQ come from the germline V gene. J lost 6 bases, V lost 1 base, and 12 bases had no gene match. The DNA of the CDR3 is TGCGCCAGCAGCTTGAGGTTAGCGGGAACCATTATCGAGCAGTACTTC. Translated, it gives CASSLRLAGTIIEQYF.

This clonotype was recorded a few times. The CDR3 DNA follows: TGTGCCAGCAGCTTAGGTCGGGGCATCCCCTACTACGAGCAGTACGTC. It translates to CASSLGRGIPYYEQYV. The chain joins TRBV7-9 to TRBJ2-7; D is tentatively TRBD1 or TRBD2 (5 bases each). Germline V gives CDR1 SEHNR, CDR2 FQNEAQ (reference sequence). V was pared by 1 base and J by 3 bases, with 16 bases between. The CDR3 spans 16 residues.

This clonotype was seen only a few times. The chain has TRBV29-1 and TRBJ2-1, with D possibly TRBD2 on 6 matching bases. Trimming took 1 base from V and 12 from J, leaving 7 bases between them. The length of the CDR3 is 10 residues. The germline CDR1 and CDR2 sequences are SQVTM and ANQGSEA. The CDR3 region has the DNA TGCAGCGTTGAAGGGCGGGGGCAGTTCTTC. Its translation is CSVEGRGQFF.

The chain employs TRBV29-1 and TRBJ2-4; 7 nucleotides agree with TRBD2. Germline V CDR1 and CDR2: SQVTM, ANQGSEA. V lost 3 bases, J lost 12 bases, and 5 bases stayed unmatched. The CDR3 loop spans 11 amino acids. The CDR3 sequence is CSVDGGTGQYF. The CDR3 coding sequence is TGCAGCGTTGACGGGGGGACGGGTCAGTACTTC.

The chain links TRBV4-3 to TRBJ2-7; 11 bases line up with TRBD2. This CDR3 spans 16 amino acids. V trimming: 0 bases; J trimming: 3 bases; junction bases outside the gene matches: 4. Germline V gene sequence: CDR1 LGHNA, CDR2 YSLEER. CDR3 loop: CASSQEPTSGVYEQYF. In DNA form, the CDR3 reads TGCGCCAGCAGCCAAGAACCGACTAGCGGGGTCTACGAGCAGTACTTC.

The sample holds many counts of this clonotype. The chain recombines TRBV25-1 with TRBJ2-3; a weak D match, TRBD2 (7 bases). The germline V gene has CDR1 MGHDK and CDR2 SYGVNS. The CDR3 is 14 amino acids. V was clipped by 1 base and J by 5 bases, with 10 bases between them. The DNA of the CDR3 is TGTGCCAGCAGTGAATGGGGAGGGGGAGATACGCAGTATTTT. Its translation is CASSEWGGGDTQYF.

This clonotype was observed a handful of times. This rearrangement joins TRBV6-2 or TRBV6-3 to TRBJ2-1; D is undetermined. V lost 5 bases and J 6 bases, leaving 14 bases between the germline ends. Germline loops: CDR1 MNHEY, CDR2 SVGEGT. This CDR3 is built from 14 residues. CDR3 amino acids: CASSPRFALNEQFF. As DNA, the CDR3 is TGTGCCAGCAGTCCCCGGTTTGCCCTCAATGAGCAGTTCTTC.

In its sample, this clonotype was seen many times. The chain is built from TRBV12-3 or TRBV12-4 and TRBJ2-1, with TRBD1 identical over 8 bases. The V gene end was trimmed by 2 bases and the J gene end by 5 bases; junction bases not matched to a gene: 5. The CDR3 is made up of 15 amino acids. CDR3 region: CASSLRQGANNEQFF. CDR3 coding DNA: TGTGCCAGCAGTTTACGGCAGGGGGCCAACAATGAGCAGTTCTTC.

This clonotype was seen a few times. The chain employs TRBV28 and TRBJ2-2; 8 bases line up with TRBD1. With 6 bases clipped from V and 6 bases from J, the junction kept 9 bases outside the gene matches. CDR1 is MDHEN, CDR2 SYDVKM, per germline. This CDR3 is 15 amino acids long. The CDR3 DNA follows: TGTGCCAGCAGACCCGGGACAGGAGGTCCCGGGGAGCTGTTTTTT. It translates to CASRPGTGGPGELFF. Using reference TRBV28 and TRBJ2-2 for the parts outside the CDR3, the full variable domain is DVKVTQSSRYLVKRTGEKVFLECVQDMDHENMFWYRQDPGLGLRLIYFSYDVKMKEKGDIPEGYSVSREKKERFSLILESASTNQTSMYLCASRPGTGGPGELFFGEGSRLTVL.

In this sample, this clonotype turned up many times. The rearrangement links TRBV15 to TRBJ2-3; perhaps D is TRBD1 or TRBD2 (7 bases each). V shed 3 bases and J shed 3 bases, with 16 bases lying between them. CDR1 is LNHNV and CDR2 is YYDKDF in the germline V gene (reference sequence). The CDR3 has 16 amino acids. The CDR3 bases are TGTGCCACCAGCAGCCTGACAGGGAGGGGGACAGATACGCAGTATTTT. It translates to CATSSLTGRGTDTQYF.

As concerns this clonotype: A read error may explain this, as a much larger clone is one base away. This chain links TRBV25-1 with TRBJ2-3, with TRBD1 identical over 10 bases. The CDR3 spans 15 residues. Germline V gene sequence: CDR1 MGHDK, CDR2 SYGVNS. CDR3 in amino acids: CAISGPGQGTDTQYF. The CDR3 DNA is TGTGCCATCAGTGGACCGGGACAGGGGACAGATACGCAGTATTTT.

About this clonotype: The junction does not match germline at one end; this may be a read error. The chain couples TRBV20-1 to TRBJ2-3; TRBD2 matches at 13 bases. The CDR3 covers 13 residues. Per germline, CDR1 DFQATT and CDR2 SNEGSKA (reference sequence). The chain's CDR3 is CSTSGGAVDTQYF. The CDR3 nucleotides read TGCAGTACTAGCGGGGGGGCTGTAGATACGCAGTATTTT.

The rearrangement joins TRBV12-3 or TRBV12-4 to TRBJ2-7; D remains unclear. This CDR3 spans 11 amino acids. Trimming pared 5 bases from V and 6 bases from J, leaving 8 bases between. DNA of the CDR3: TGTGCCAGCAGTCTGGGAAGCGAGCAGTACGTC. Encoded protein: CASSLGSEQYV.

The chain is built from TRBV7-2 and TRBJ2-1; D might be TRBD1 or TRBD2, each matching 5 bases. Germline CDR1 reads SGHTA; CDR2 reads FQGNSA. Deletions cut 3 bases from V and 16 bases from J, with 22 bases between. The CDR3 has 14 residues. In nucleotides, the CDR3 is TGTGCCAGCAGCTTTAGAGGGGACGCCCGACGTTTTTTCTTC. Its protein product is CASSFRGDARRFFF.

This clonotype showed up just a few times. The CDR3 DNA is TGTGCCAGCAGCCGGGCCCGACAGGGGGCCTACACCGGGGAGCTGTTTTTT. This codes for CASSRARQGAYTGELFF. The chain uses TRBV3-1 and TRBJ2-2; 10 bases fit TRBD1. The V gene's germline CDR1 is LGHDT and CDR2 YNNKEL (reference sequence). CDR3 length equals 17 residues. Losses at the gene ends were 4 bases for V and 3 bases for J; bases not matched to a gene: 8.

The chain couples TRBV28 to TRBJ2-7; D not resolved. The V and J ends lost 5 bases and 1 base respectively, with 3 bases between them. Germline loops: CDR1 MDHEN, CDR2 SYDVKM. The CDR3 covers 11 residues. The CDR3 here is CASSGSYEQYV. As DNA, the CDR3 is TGTGCCAGCAGTGGATCCTACGAGCAGTACGTC.

The CDR3 is CSVVGGQGVNTEAFF. CDR3 sequence (DNA): TGCAGCGTTGTAGGCGGCCAGGGGGTGAACACTGAAGCTTTCTTT. The rearrangement joins TRBV29-1 to TRBJ1-1; 7 bases are shared with TRBD1. V gave up 4 bases and J gave up 0 bases; unmatched junction bases: 8. From germline, CDR1 is SQVTM and CDR2 ANQGSEA. The CDR3 runs to 15 residues.

The chain combines TRBV20-1 with TRBJ1-6; 9 bases align to TRBD1. This CDR3 contains 18 residues. Germline loops: CDR1 DFQATT, CDR2 SNEGSKA (reference sequence). Trimming took 6 bases from V and 1 from J; bases not matched to a gene: 13. CDR3 nucleotides: TGCAGTGCCCCCGGGACAGGGCCCCGGAGTTCCTATAATTCACCCCTCCACTTT. Protein sequence: CSAPGTGPRSSYNSPLHF.

This clonotype was picked up many times. The chain combines TRBV12-3 or TRBV12-4 with TRBJ2-5; 7 nucleotides match TRBD1. V was pared by 6 bases and J by 5 bases, with 21 bases of the junction left unmatched. The CDR3 is 18 residues long. CDR3 coding DNA: TGTGCCAGCAGCCCCAAAGTTGACAGGGCCGGGATGTCGGAGACCCAGTACTTC. Residues: CASSPKVDRAGMSETQYF.

This clonotype was observed many times. The chain couples TRBV10-3 to TRBJ2-1, with D unresolved. V was pared by 1 base and J by 0 bases, with 13 bases between. The germline gives CDR1 ENHRY, CDR2 SYGVKD. CDR3 size: 17 residues. DNA of the CDR3: TGTGCCATCAGTGAGTTTAGACTCCAGAGCTCCTACAATGAGCAGTTCTTC. It encodes CAISEFRLQSSYNEQFF.

The chain joins TRBV6-2 or TRBV6-3 to TRBJ2-7, with D uncertain. The V end was cut by 0 bases, the J end by 6 bases, with 6 bases between. Germline V gene sequence: CDR1 MNHEY, CDR2 SVGEGT. The CDR3 runs to 12 residues. The CDR3 DNA reads as TGTGCCAGCAGTTACTCGGCTGGCGAGCAGTACGTC. It translates to CASSYSAGEQYV.